A selection of T cell receptor beta chains follows, all from one sample in a study of T-cell memory formation after mild COVID-19. One entry per CDR3 protein results from TCRdb running MiXCR on the 5' RACE reads. Seen here are 360,000 or so distinct CDR3 sequences, 28% observed once, and the top ten hold roughly 13%. The sample taken for sequencing was PBMCs or a T cell subset sorted from them (not recorded which). Receptor source: an adult woman who had mild COVID-19 (a few samples of this study predate the infection). Cell type and time point are not known. CDR3s include the opening cysteine and the closing phenylalanine or tryptophan. The D gene is left open where the match is weak. Some rows have no size entry. The others give once, few or many, or a class for an expanded clone.

>TRBV7-2|many|TRBJ2-7|-
TGTGCCAGCAGCTCCTACTACGAGCAGTACTTC
CASSSYYEQYF
>TRBV12-3/TRBV12-4|-|TRBJ2-1|-
TGTGCCAGCAGTTTTGGGACACCTGAGCAGTTCTTC
CASSFGTPEQFF
>TRBV11-3|-|TRBJ2-7|-
TGTGCCAGCAGAATTAAACAGGGTTTTAACTCCTACGAGCAGTACTTC
CASRIKQGFNSYEQYF
>TRBV5-1|few|TRBJ2-3|-
TGCGCCAGCAGCCTGGTTGGGGGCGCGACAGATACGCAGTATTTT
CASSLVGGATDTQYF
>TRBV5-6|few|TRBJ2-3|-
TGTGCCAGCAGCTCTCCCCACGGTCCCCGCGGGGCGGATACGCAGTATTTT
CASSSPHGPRGADTQYF
>TRBV5-1|-|TRBJ1-6|TRBD1
TGCGCCAGCAGCTTGGAACCGGGACAGATAAATTCACCCCTCCACTTT
CASSLEPGQINSPLHF
>TRBV21-1|few|TRBJ2-1|-
TGTGCCAGCATCCCCCCCGGGAGTTGGGGCTACAATGAGCAGTTCTTC
CASIPPGSWGYNEQFF
>TRBV18|few|TRBJ2-7|TRBD2
TGTGCCAGCTCACCACCGGGGCCTAGCGGGTACGAGCAGTACTTC
CASSPPGPSGYEQYF
>TRBV7-9|few|TRBJ1-1|-
TGTGCCAGCAGCTTAGAGATCTCGAACACTGAAGCTTTCTTT
CASSLEISNTEAFF
>TRBV29-1|-|TRBJ2-1|-
TGCAGCGTTGAAATCGACCCATACGATGAGCAGTTCTTC
CSVEIDPYDEQFF
>TRBV4-2|many|TRBJ2-1|TRBD2
TGTGCCACCGGGACTAGCGGGGGTAGCTCCTACAATGAGCAGTTCTTC
CATGTSGGSSYNEQFF
>TRBV5-1|few|TRBJ2-7|-
TGCGCCAGCAGCCGGGACAGGCGAACTAGCGCTTCACCGGACGAGCAGTACTTC
CASSRDRRTSASPDEQYF
>TRBV7-9|few|TRBJ2-6|-
TGTGCCAGCAGCTTCGTCTTCTCTGGGGCCAACGTCCTGACTTTC
CASSFVFSGANVLTF
>TRBV12-3/TRBV12-4|-|TRBJ1-1|-
TGTGCCAGCAGTTTCGATCCAGGGGTGGGCACTGAAGCTTTCTTT
CASSFDPGVGTEAFF
>TRBV7-2|-|TRBJ2-7|-
TGTGCCAGCAGCCGATTTGTTTTGGACGAGCAGTACTTC
CASSRFVLDEQYF
>TRBV20-1|few|TRBJ2-7|-
TGCAGTGCTAGAGCGCGGACGAGCTCCTACGAGCAGTACTTC
CSARARTSSYEQYF
>TRBV18|-|TRBJ2-1|TRBD1
TGTGCCAGCTCCCAAGGGACAGGGTATAGCGCGAATGAGCAGTTCTTC
CASSQGTGYSANEQFF
>TRBV10-3|-|TRBJ1-2|TRBD1
TGTGCCAGCAGGGACAGTAATAACTATGGCTACACCTTC
CASRDSNNYGYTF
>TRBV7-6|many|TRBJ2-1|TRBD2
TGTGCCAGCAGCCGCACTAGCGGGGGGGGAGGTGAGCAGTTCTTC
CASSRTSGGGGEQFF
>TRBV7-9|few|TRBJ2-4|-
TGTGCCAGCAGCTTAGCTGTGGGGGCAAGAAACATTCAGTACTTC
CASSLAVGARNIQYF
>TRBV4-1|few|TRBJ2-7|-
TGCGCCAGCAGCCAAGTCGGAAAAAGCTCCTACGAGCAGTACTTC
CASSQVGKSSYEQYF
>TRBV9|-|TRBJ1-5|-
TGTGCCAGCAGCGTAGGGGGGGGAGACGTGGGGAATCAGCCCCAGCATTTT
CASSVGGGDVGNQPQHF
>TRBV5-1|-|TRBJ2-7|TRBD1
TGCGCCAGCAGCTTGGGGGACAGGGCCTACGAGCAGTACTTC
CASSLGDRAYEQYF
>TRBV7-9|-|TRBJ1-2|-
TGTGCCAGCGACACAGGGTTCTATGGCTACACCTTC
CASDTGFYGYTF
>TRBV7-6|-|TRBJ1-6|-
TGTGCCAGCAGCTTAGCGGGGAGGTTTGCTAATTCACCCCTCCACTTT
CASSLAGRFANSPLHF
>TRBV21-1|few|TRBJ1-1|-
TGTGCCAGCAGTCCTTGGACAGGGGCCTTTAAGACTGAAGCTTTCTTT
CASSPWTGAFKTEAFF
>TRBV19|once|TRBJ2-1|-
TGTGCCAGTAGTCCTCAACCCGGGGCTCGGGGTGAGCAGTTCTTC
CASSPQPGARGEQFF
>TRBV12-3/TRBV12-4|few|TRBJ1-2|TRBD1
TGTGCCAGCAGAAGTGGACAGGGGGTCTATGGCTACACCTTC
CASRSGQGVYGYTF
>TRBV20-1|few|TRBJ1-5|-
TGCAGTGCTAGGGCTAACAATCAGCCCCAGCATTTT
CSARANNQPQHF
>TRBV29-1|few|TRBJ1-2|TRBD1
TGCAGCGTTCTCAGGGGGGGGGACTATGGCTACACCTTC
CSVLRGGDYGYTF
>TRBV12-3/TRBV12-4|-|TRBJ2-7|TRBD1
TGTGCCAGTGCCCTCACAGGGGTGAGCGAGCAGTACTTC
CASALTGVSEQYF
>TRBV7-9|few|TRBJ1-5|-
TGTGCCAGCAGCTTAGGTCAATCAGGGGACAATCAGCCCCAGCATTTT
CASSLGQSGDNQPQHF
>TRBV12-5|-|TRBJ1-5|-
TGTGCTAGTGGTTTGGAGGCCTATCAGCCCCAGCATTTT
CASGLEAYQPQHF
>TRBV20-1|-|TRBJ1-4|TRBD1
TGCAGTGCTCTCCGGGACAGGGACTTCCCTAATGAAAAACTGTTTTTT
CSALRDRDFPNEKLFF
>TRBV7-6|many|TRBJ2-7|-
TGTGCCAGCAGCTTAGCGTTCACCTACGAGCAGTACTTC
CASSLAFTYEQYF
>TRBV10-3|-|TRBJ2-4|-
TGTGCCATCAGTGTGGGGGCCATCCTAGCCAAAAACATTCAGTACTTC
CAISVGAILAKNIQYF
>TRBV5-1|-|TRBJ2-3|-
TGCGCCAGCAGCCACCGGGACAACACAGATACGCAGTATTTT
CASSHRDNTDTQYF
>TRBV20-1|-|TRBJ2-5|-
TGCAGTGCTAGAGTTTTGGCGGGTAATCAAGAGACCCAGTACTTC
CSARVLAGNQETQYF
>TRBV30|-|TRBJ2-7|-
TGTGCCTGGAGGGACGGCCTGACGTACGAGCAGTACTTC
CAWRDGLTYEQYF
>TRBV12-3/TRBV12-4|-|TRBJ1-5|-
TGTGCCAGCAGTTTAGGTAATCAGGCCCAGCATTTT
CASSLGNQAQHF
>TRBV9|-|TRBJ2-2|TRBD2
TGTGCCAGCGGACCCGGACTAGCGGGGACGAACACCGGGGAGCTGTTTTTT
CASGPGLAGTNTGELFF
>TRBV5-1|-|TRBJ1-2|-
TGCGCCAGCAGCCCCCCGTCATTTCAGGGTAACTATGGCTACACCTTC
CASSPPSFQGNYGYTF
>TRBV29-1|-|TRBJ2-7|TRBD2
TGCAGCGTTGACCTTGCGGGGGGATACGAGCAGTACTTC
CSVDLAGGYEQYF